Listed below are T cell receptor beta chains from one sample, sequenced in a study of blood T cells in healthy people across ages. One entry per CDR3 protein results from TCRdb running MiXCR on the 5' RACE reads. The repertoire holds approximately 820,000 distinct CDR3 sequences, with 40% to 50% as singletons. Source material: blood. The receptors originated from a man aged 55 to 70 in good health. The CDR3 runs from the conserved cysteine through the conserved F or W. The order of the fields is V gene, CDR3 protein.

TRBV2 | CASSDGTGYNEQFF
TRBV27 | CASSPIGGEQYF
TRBV11-2 | CASSLGGQTSIEQYF
TRBV5-5 | CASSLDPLEVPYF
TRBV11-1 | CASSLGGDPGNEQFF
TRBV6-2/TRBV6-3 | CASSYHRDSYEQYF
TRBV5-1 | CASSIAQGASAEQYF
TRBV7-2 | CASSFSRGQNQPQHF
TRBV15 | CATSASGTGRDRYTF
TRBV7-2 | CASSPNQNQPQHF
TRBV20-1 | CSAEGQGVSRGFF
TRBV5-1 | CASSFEMALGSYEQYF
TRBV7-9 | CAHGFNEEYF
TRBV7-3 | CHSSLGSISMPQETQYF
TRBV18 | CASSPPSSTLGDTQYF
TRBV2 | CASSKDGGEKLFF
TRBV4-3 | CASSGGAANEKLFF
TRBV2 | CASSERSPREVQYF
TRBV4-1 | CASSPLGTSGPNEQFF
TRBV28 | CASRGTGKNTEAFF
TRBV20-1 | CSAPFSGARTGELFF
TRBV9 | CARGDRGYSYTF
TRBV6-2/TRBV6-3 | CASRTGQVPYNEQYF
TRBV18 | CASSPQQGRNEKLFF
TRBV5-1 | CASSLVPQATNYEQYF
TRBV9 | CASSTTPGGLDTQYF
TRBV28 | CASSSPVEQYF
TRBV20-1 | CSARGAGFTDTQYF
TRBV5-1 | CASSWVGTDTQYF
TRBV29-1 | CSVGWGGRQETQYF
TRBV6-5 | CASSRSGGGDGYTF
TRBV12-3/TRBV12-4 | CASRLYKESGVGTDTQYF
TRBV5-4 | CASRKAPIPDAYNEQFF
TRBV10-3 | CAISETSSGGLAKNIQYF
TRBV20-1 | CGAEGLGMPYEQYF